The clone carrying this TCR beta chain occurred many times. As yet, its antigen is unknown. Time point given: persistent/refractory GD, antithyroid drugs over 5 years with positive TRAb. PBMCs were the source of the RNA used for TCR sequencing. Peripheral blood, at roughly 8.4 milliliters, went into EDTA tubes. This record belongs to a study of regulatory T cells in long-lasting Graves disease. The overall study: A definition of persistent Graves' disease required over 5 years of antithyroid drugs plus positive TSH receptor antibodies.

General study results and limits: The study found TRBV28, TRBJ1-2 and TRBJ2-5 favored in persistent disease.

The CDR3 sequence is 14 residues long. The germline gives CDR1 MNHEY, CDR2 SVGAGI. V gave up 0 bases and J gave up 4 bases, with 9 bases separating them. Relying on iRepertoire HTBI primers and Arm-PCR of CDR3 regions, the team built TCR beta libraries. TCRdb used MiXCR to reprocess the multiplex PCR reads, holding one entry per CDR3 protein. The table records hundreds of thousands of distinct CDR3 sequences, less than 25% of them present only once. The chain is built from TRBV6-5 and TRBJ1-1; no reliable D call. Sample: peripheral blood mononuclear cells (PBMCs), taken when the disease was refractory, from a patient treated with antithyroid drugs. This TCR was recovered from a female donor with Graves disease. The CDR3 DNA reads TGTGCCAGCAGTTACTCGTTGTCGGGCACTGAAGCTTTCTTT. It is translated as CASSYSLSGTEAFF.